This TCR beta chain was captured in a study of shared T cell receptors in the human thymus. This table comes from immunoSEQ multiplex PCR, and its TCRdb copy is limited to in-frame clones, with some not included. The table lists 700,000 or so clones, 70% to 90% of them singletons, with 0.008% to 0.011% in the top ten. The same data also went into a second study, on human thymus T cells.

The sequencing input was thymocytes. The clonotype originates from a girl in the first two years of life with a congenital heart defect.

CDR3 region: CASSPRQGSGNEQFF. The CDR3 DNA is TGTGCCAGCAGCCCCAGACAGGGCTCGGGCAATGAGCAGTTCTTC. V usage is TRBV7-2 and J usage is TRBJ2-1; 7 positions agree with TRBD1. This CDR3 has 15 amino acids. Germline V gene data show CDR1 as SGHTA and CDR2 as FQGNSA. V trimming: 5 bases; J trimming: 6 bases; junction bases outside the gene matches: 10.